The rows below give T cell receptor beta chains drawn from one sample of a study of regulatory T cells in long-lasting Graves disease. In TCRdb, the multiplex PCR reads were re-called with MiXCR into one record per CDR3 protein. Of around 450,000 distinct CDR3 sequences listed, about 15% were seen once; the top ten hold approximately 15%. This same sample was also part of a study on T cells in Graves' hyperthyroidism and ophthalmopathy.

Sequencing used peripheral blood mononuclear cells (PBMCs), obtained at new diagnosis, from a patient treated with antithyroid drugs. The receptors were gathered from a woman aged 30 to 39 with Graves disease. The CDR3 runs from the conserved cysteine through the conserved F or W. Fields, in order: D gene, clone size, V gene, J gene, CDR3 DNA, CDR3 protein. D genes are given only for firm matches. Clone size is not always given. Where it is, it says once, few, many or a class for expanded clones.

.	.	TRBV29-1	TRBJ2-1	TGCAGCGTTGAAAGGTGGGTACGAATCGATGAGCAGTTCTTC	CSVERWVRIDEQFF
TRBD1	.	TRBV11-2	TRBJ1-3	TGTGCCAGCAGCGCAGACAGGGCCACTGGAAACACCATATATTTT	CASSADRATGNTIYF
.	many	TRBV10-2	TRBJ1-1	TGCGCCACCGCACAAAGGCCGGATGAAGCTTTCTTT	CATAQRPDEAFF
.	.	TRBV29-1	TRBJ1-2	TGCAGCGTTGAAGATGACCCGTTTCTGACCTATGGCTACACCTTC	CSVEDDPFLTYGYTF
TRBD2	many	TRBV20-1	TRBJ2-7	TGCAGTGCTAGAGAACGACTAGCGGACTACGAGCAGTACTTC	CSARERLADYEQYF
TRBD2	many	TRBV7-7	TRBJ2-5	TGTGCTAGCAGCGACAAACTAGCGGGAGATAGGGAGACCCAGTACTTC	CASSDKLAGDRETQYF
TRBD1	few	TRBV20-1	TRBJ1-2	TGCAGTGCTTGGAGGACAGGGGGCGCGAACTATGGCTACACCTTC	CSAWRTGGANYGYTF
.	many	TRBV6-1	TRBJ2-7	TGTGCCAGCTGCGTGATCCACTCCTCGGGGGCGCATGGGGAGCAGTACTTC	CASCVIHSSGAHGEQYF
.	few	TRBV7-9	TRBJ2-1	TGTGCCAGCAGCTTAGATCGGAATGAGCAGTTCTTC	CASSLDRNEQFF
.	many	TRBV28	TRBJ2-7	TGTGCAGCAACGAGCAATTTGAGGAGCTACGAGCAGTACTTC	CAATSNLRSYEQYF
TRBD2	few	TRBV5-6	TRBJ2-2	TGTGCCAGCAGCCGACCTCGACTAGCGTCCGGGGAGCTGTTTTTT	CASSRPRLASGELFF
.	.	TRBV2	TRBJ1-6	TGTGCCAGCAGTGAAGCGATAGGGCGGGAGTCACCCCTCCACTTT	CASSEAIGRESPLHF
.	many	TRBV18	TRBJ2-3	TGTGCCAGCTCACCTGTACTTAGCACAGATACGCAGTATTTT	CASSPVLSTDTQYF
.	.	TRBV5-5	TRBJ2-1	TGTGCCTCCCTCGCCTACAATGAGCAGTTCTTC	CASLAYNEQFF
.	many	TRBV29-1	TRBJ2-1	TGCAGCGTTGTCGCGCGCCCGGGGCGGGGTTCGTACAATGAGCAGTTCTTC	CSVVARPGRGSYNEQFF
TRBD1	many	TRBV27	TRBJ2-5	TGTGCCAGCAGTCTACTCCGGGACAGGCCCTTCCAAGAGACCCAGTACTTC	CASSLLRDRPFQETQYF
.	many	TRBV11-3	TRBJ1-3	TGTGCCAGCAGCCGTACACCGACCGTAAACACCATATATTTT	CASSRTPTVNTIYF
.	.	TRBV30	TRBJ2-7	TGTGCCTGGAGCCTTGCAGGGAGCTTTGGCTCGGGGTACTTC	CAWSLAGSFGSGYF
TRBD1	.	TRBV5-5	TRBJ2-7	TGTGCCAGCAGCCAATGGACAGGTTCCTACGAGCAGTACTTC	CASSQWTGSYEQYF
.	many	TRBV12-3/TRBV12-4	TRBJ1-5	TGTGCCAGCAGTTTAGGAGGGATCGGAAACCGAAACAATCAGCCCCAGCATTTT	CASSLGGIGNRNNQPQHF
TRBD1	many	TRBV15	TRBJ1-4	TGTGCCACCAGCAGAGATCAGGGGGCGGGACATGAAAAACTGTTTTTT	CATSRDQGAGHEKLFF
.	many	TRBV11-2	TRBJ2-7	TGTGCCAGCAGCCCCGAGGTTGGGTCCTCCTACGAGCAGTACTTC	CASSPEVGSSYEQYF
.	many	TRBV30	TRBJ1-6	TGTGCCTGGAGTGTACTGGGGGGTTCACCCCTCCACTTT	CAWSVLGGSPLHF
TRBD2	few	TRBV19	TRBJ2-4	TGTGCCAGTAGTATGCGGGAGGATCCTAACATTCAGTACTTC	CASSMREDPNIQYF
TRBD2	many	TRBV4-1	TRBJ2-5	TGCGCCAGCAGCCAAACGGGAATCTGGGCCCGTATAGCGGGACCTGACCAAGAGACCCAGTACTTC	CASSQTGIWARIAGPDQETQYF
TRBD2	.	TRBV5-1	TRBJ2-3	TGCGCCAGCAGCCTAGATACGGGACTAGCGAGGGATACGCAGTATTTT	CASSLDTGLARDTQYF